Below are 29 T cell receptor beta chains sequenced from a single sample in a study of blood T cell repertoires in COVID-19. Here immunoSEQ multiplex PCR was the method, and the copy in TCRdb shows in-frame clones only, minus some. The sample has about 100,000 clones; about 80% are singletons. The sample taken for sequencing was peripheral blood. Source of these receptors: a woman in her seventies with acute or convalescent COVID-19.

The chain links TRBV19 to TRBJ2-3, with D possibly matching TRBD2 (6 bases). Trimming removed 7 bases at V and 6 bases at J, with 17 bases between. Germline-derived CDR1 and CDR2 are LNHDA and SQIVND (reference sequence). The CDR3 is 14 amino acids. CDR3 amino acids: CASTMGNGGDTQYF. As DNA, the CDR3 is TGTGCCAGTACCATGGGAAATGGGGGGGATACGCAGTATTTT.

This clone was counted a few times. This CDR3 is CASSTRTSGTDTQYF. CDR3 coding DNA: TGTGCCAGCAGCACGAGGACTAGCGGCACAGATACGCAGTATTTT. J is TRBJ2-3 and V is TRBV7-2; 9 bases are a match to TRBD2. The junction had 4 bases not matched to a gene; V was cut back by 5 bases and J by 1 base. The V gene's germline CDR1 is SGHTA and CDR2 FQGNSA. The CDR3 length is 15 residues.

This chain's CDR3 is CASSLSGTAGNTIYF. The CDR3 bases are TGCGCCAGCAGCTTGTCGGGTACCGCTGGAAACACCATATATTTT. The J gene is TRBJ1-3, the V gene TRBV5-1; D is ambiguous. Germline lookup yields CDR1 SGHRS and CDR2 YFSETQ. Trimming took off 1 base at V and 2 bases at J, with 10 bases between the two ends. The CDR3 contains 15 residues.

There are a few counts of this clone. The chain recombines TRBV5-8 with TRBJ1-2; D is unresolved. The CDR3 runs to 14 residues. V was cut by 0 bases and J by 7 bases, with 13 bases left in between. In germline, CDR1 is SGHTS, CDR2 YDEGEE. CDR3 loop: CASSLAGVWLGYTF. CDR3 in DNA: TGTGCCAGCAGCTTGGCCGGGGTTTGGCTTGGCTACACCTTC.

This rearrangement joins TRBV5-6 to TRBJ2-7; 7 bases map to TRBD1. CDR1 and CDR2 (germline): SGHDT, YYEEEE. The CDR3 extends over 14 amino acids. The J segment lost 3 bases and the V segment lost 2 bases, leaving 5 bases of the junction unmatched. CDR3 nucleotide sequence: TGTGCCAGCAGCTTTGGCCAGGGGGTCTACGAGCAGTACTTC. Amino acid sequence: CASSFGQGVYEQYF.

The chain combines TRBV19 with TRBJ1-2; no clear D gene. The CDR3 runs 13 residues. Germline CDR1 and CDR2: LNHDA and SQIVND (reference sequence). Trimming removed 4 bases from V and 4 bases from J, with 10 bases in between. The CDR3 sequence is CASSTGVSYGYTF. The CDR3 coding sequence is TGTGCCAGTAGTACCGGGGTGTCCTATGGCTACACCTTC.

The chain employs TRBV6-2 or TRBV6-3 and TRBJ1-2; D is uncertain. V lost 2 bases and J 6 bases, leaving 4 bases between the germline ends. This CDR3 is built from 11 residues. The germline V gene encodes CDR1 MNHEY and CDR2 SVGEGT. The CDR3 region is CASSYIDGYTF. Here the CDR3 DNA reads TGTGCCAGCAGTTACATCGATGGCTACACCTTC.

The CDR3 protein is CSARQGSGTGELFF. The DNA for the CDR3 is TGCAGCGCACGACAGGGCAGTGGTACCGGGGAGCTGTTTTTT. The chain has TRBV29-1 and TRBJ2-2, with 7 bases fitting TRBD1. J lost 5 bases, V lost 7 bases, and 10 bases had no gene match. This CDR3 is built from 14 residues. Per germline, CDR1 SQVTM and CDR2 ANQGSEA.

The gene calls are TRBV24-1 and TRBJ1-6, with TRBD1 as a possible D gene (6 bases). This CDR3 has 15 residues. V gave up 5 bases and J gave up 10 bases, with 17 bases separating them. Germline lookup yields CDR1 KGHDR and CDR2 SFDVKD. This chain's CDR3 is CATSGPRGAGSPLHF. DNA for the CDR3: TGTGCCACCAGTGGACCACGGGGGGCTGGGTCACCCCTCCACTTT.

In its sample, this clone was seen a few times. This chain connects TRBV2 to TRBJ1-5; TRBD1 matches 7 bases. With 6 bases clipped from V and 0 bases from J, the junction kept 5 bases outside the gene matches. The CDR3 extends over 15 amino acids. CDR1 is SNHLY and CDR2 is FYNNEI in the germline V gene. The CDR3 DNA reads TGTGCCAGCAGGCAAACAGGGGATAGCAATCAGCCCCAGCATTTT. It encodes CASRQTGDSNQPQHF.

V and J are TRBV19 and TRBJ1-5; 7 bases match TRBD1. V lost 10 bases and J lost 0; bases outside the gene matches: 9. This CDR3 has 15 amino acids. Germline lookup yields CDR1 LNHDA and CDR2 SQIVND (reference sequence). The CDR3 here is CAIQDRAYSNQPQHF. Written as DNA, the CDR3 is TGTGCCATCCAAGACAGGGCTTATAGCAATCAGCCCCAGCATTTT.

The chain uses TRBV7-8 and TRBJ1-2; 8 positions agree with TRBD1. Germline lookup yields CDR1 SGHVS and CDR2 FQNEAQ. This CDR3 region has 15 residues. V lost 3 bases and J lost 4; bases outside the gene matches: 7. Written as DNA, the CDR3 is TGTGCCAGCAGCTTCGGACAGGGACTCAGCTATGGCTACACCTTC. Protein sequence: CASSFGQGLSYGYTF.

The V gene is TRBV5-1, the J gene TRBJ1-1; D remains ambiguous. Trimming took 0 bases from V and 7 from J, leaving 10 bases between them. The CDR3 covers 13 residues. Germline lookup yields CDR1 SGHRS and CDR2 YFSETQ. For the CDR3, the DNA is TGCGCCAGCAGCTTGGGGCAGTTCCTTGAAGCTTTCTTT. It codes for CASSLGQFLEAFF.

The chain has TRBV7-2 and TRBJ2-7; 14 bases fit TRBD2. The CDR3 runs 15 residues. Trimming took 6 bases from V and 4 from J; bases not matched to a gene: 5. Germline loops: CDR1 SGHTA, CDR2 FQGNSA. CDR3 sequence: CASRLGTSGGYEQYF. The CDR3 DNA follows: TGTGCCAGCAGACTCGGGACTAGCGGGGGTTACGAGCAGTACTTC. The full variable domain, in which reference TRBV7-2 and TRBJ2-7 provide the parts outside the CDR3, is GAGVSQSPSNKVTEKGKDVELRCDPISGHTALYWYRQSLGQGLEFLIYFQGNSAPDKSGLPSDRFSAERTGGSVSTLTIQRTQQEDSAVYLCASRLGTSGGYEQYFGPGTRLTVT.

The CDR3 DNA is TGTGCCAGCAGCTCAGTTCGGGGTGTCGATCAGCCCCAGCATTTT. It is translated as CASSSVRGVDQPQHF. V and J are TRBV6-2 or TRBV6-3 and TRBJ1-5; D unclear. CDR3 length: 15 amino acids. Germline V CDR1 and CDR2: MNHEY, SVGEGT. V lost 6 bases and J lost 5, with 17 bases in between.

The chain carries TRBV7-8 and TRBJ1-3; perhaps TRBD1 as D (6 bases). Germline V gene sequence: CDR1 SGHVS, CDR2 FQNEAQ. V lost 3 bases to trimming and J lost 0 bases, with 15 bases between them. The CDR3 covers 17 residues. The CDR3 is CASSFRDIMSSGNTIYF. CDR3 DNA sequence: TGTGCCAGCAGCTTCCGGGACATTATGAGCTCTGGAAACACCATATATTTT.

This clone was detected once. The J gene is TRBJ1-6, the V gene TRBV6-6; 8 nucleotides line up with TRBD1. The V segment lost 5 bases and the J segment 7 bases; nucleotides outside the gene matches: 4. There are 14 residues in the CDR3. In germline, CDR1 is MNHNY, CDR2 SVGAGI (reference sequence). The CDR3 here is CASSDRDRNSPLHF. For the CDR3, the DNA is TGTGCCAGCAGTGATCGGGACAGGAATTCACCCCTCCACTTT.

The CDR3 DNA reads as TGTGCCAGCAGTTTGGTCGCGGTAGAGACCCAGTACTTC. Protein sequence: CASSLVAVETQYF. The chain links TRBV27 to TRBJ2-5; the D is unclear. Germline V gene lookup returns CDR1 MNHEY and CDR2 SMNVEV (reference sequence). With 3 bases removed from V and 4 bases from J, the gap between germline ends came to 9 bases. The CDR3 is made up of 13 amino acids.

V usage is TRBV14 and J usage is TRBJ1-3, with 7 bases aligning to TRBD1. The CDR3 runs 18 residues. CDR1 is SGHDN, CDR2 FVKESK, per germline. V was clipped by 4 bases and J by 2 bases; unmatched bases: 14. Here the CDR3 reads CASSRAGDRVFPGNTIYF. The CDR3 DNA follows: TGTGCCAGCAGCCGTGCCGGAGACAGGGTATTTCCTGGAAACACCATATATTTT.

The rearrangement joins TRBV3-1 (or the pseudogene TRBV3-2) to TRBJ2-3; D might be TRBD2 (5 bases). The CDR3 is 16 residues long. V was clipped by 0 bases and J by 0 bases, with 10 bases between them. Germline V lookup: CDR1 LGHDT, CDR2 YNNKEL (reference sequence). The CDR3 sequence is CASSQEPSGSTDTQYF. The CDR3, as DNA: TGTGCCAGCAGCCAAGAGCCCAGCGGTAGCACAGATACGCAGTATTTT.

This clone has more than one count but fewer than ten. V gene TRBV7-9 combines with J gene TRBJ1-5; D perhaps matches TRBD1 (5 bases). Trimming shortened V by 6 bases and J by 4 bases, and 16 bases separated the two germline ends. The CDR3 loop spans 15 amino acids. Germline loops: CDR1 SEHNR, CDR2 FQNEAQ (reference sequence). CDR3 region: CASSSSQGLNQPQHF. For the CDR3, the DNA is TGTGCCAGCAGTTCCAGCCAGGGCCTAAATCAGCCCCAGCATTTT.

The rearrangement links TRBV18 to TRBJ2-3; 8 bases fit TRBD1. CDR1 and CDR2 (germline): KGHSH, LQKENI. V gave up 3 bases and J gave up 1 base; unmatched junction bases: 9. This CDR3 is 17 amino acids long. This CDR3 is CASSPRPTGVGTDTQYF. The CDR3 DNA reads TGTGCCAGCTCACCGAGGCCGACAGGGGTGGGCACAGATACGCAGTATTTT.

V and J are TRBV10-3 and TRBJ1-3; D perhaps matches TRBD1 (5 bases). V gave up 4 bases and J gave up 2 bases, with 12 bases separating them. There are 15 residues in the CDR3. In germline, CDR1 is ENHRY, CDR2 SYGVKD. In DNA form, the CDR3 reads TGTGCCATCAGTGCCTTGGCAGGGACTGGAAACACCATATATTTT. This translates into CAISALAGTGNTIYF.

The chain is built from TRBV11-2 and TRBJ1-2, with 9 bases that match TRBD1. Trimming cost V 5 bases and J 4 bases; bases outside gene matches: 5. The CDR3 is made up of 14 amino acids. CDR1 and CDR2 from the germline V gene are SGHAT and FQNNGV. Here the CDR3 reads CASSTKQGAYGYTF. The DNA of the CDR3 is TGTGCCAGCAGCACTAAACAGGGGGCCTATGGCTACACCTTC.

The J gene is TRBJ2-2, the V gene TRBV7-2; D may be TRBD2 (6 bases). Trimming took off 3 bases at V and 7 bases at J, with 15 bases between the two ends. Germline V gene lookup returns CDR1 SGHTA and CDR2 FQGNSA. The CDR3 is 15 amino acids. CDR3 in amino acids: CASSFDRGGGGELFF. DNA of the CDR3: TGTGCCAGCAGCTTCGATCGGGGAGGAGGCGGGGAGCTGTTTTTT.

This clone has only a few counts. V usage is TRBV5-4 and J usage is TRBJ1-1; maybe TRBD1 (5 bases). Germline lookup yields CDR1 SGHNT and CDR2 YYREEE (reference sequence). V was cut by 0 bases and J by 3 bases, with 9 bases left in between. The CDR3 is 14 amino acids. CDR3 DNA: TGTGCCAGCAGCTTGGCAGGGTGGGACACTGAAGCTTTCTTT. Protein product: CASSLAGWDTEAFF.

The V gene is TRBV7-2, the J gene TRBJ2-1; D may be TRBD1 (6 bases). The V gene lost 1 base and the J gene lost 8 bases, with 21 bases spanning the gap. Germline V gives CDR1 SGHTA, CDR2 FQGNSA. The CDR3 length is 17 residues. Here the CDR3 reads CASSLEHGIGGDHEQFF. CDR3 nucleotide sequence: TGTGCCAGCAGCTTAGAGCACGGAATAGGGGGTGACCATGAGCAGTTCTTC. The full variable domain, its missing parts supplied by reference TRBV7-2 and TRBJ2-1, is GAGVSQSPSNKVTEKGKDVELRCDPISGHTALYWYRQSLGQGLEFLIYFQGNSAPDKSGLPSDRFSAERTGGSVSTLTIQRTQQEDSAVYLCASSLEHGIGGDHEQFFGPGTRLTVL.

The rearrangement uses TRBV6-2 or TRBV6-3 and TRBJ1-6, with a weak D call TRBD1 (6 bases). The CDR3 extends over 15 amino acids. Germline CDR1 and CDR2: MNHEY and SVGEGT. V lost 4 bases to trimming and J lost 2 bases, with 9 bases between them. CDR3 sequence (DNA): TGTGCCAGCAGTTTAAGGACAGCCTATAATTCACCCCTCCACTTT. Translating it yields CASSLRTAYNSPLHF.

The chain joins TRBV5-4 to TRBJ2-2; 9 positions agree with TRBD2. Germline CDR1 SGHNT, CDR2 YYREEE (reference sequence). This CDR3 is built from 15 residues. The junction had 6 bases not matched to a gene; V was cut back by 4 bases and J by 5 bases. CDR3 region: CASSLLAGGTGELFF. The CDR3, as DNA: TGTGCCAGCAGCCTACTAGCGGGTGGGACCGGGGAGCTGTTTTTT.